By share, the clone carrying this TCR beta chain ranks as medium-sized. Its antigen is undetermined. This sample was included in a study of tumor-infiltrating lymphocytes in primary liver carcinoma. Across the whole study: Sample yields of productive TCRbeta reads, ranging from roughly 3.65 to 7.13 million, were similar across tissue types. Overall study results and limits: Tumor-adjacent and tumor-blood pairs shared a smaller degree of overlap than tumor region pairs. A significantly higher top-250-clone fraction was found in tumors than in blood (p = 0.039).

The study co-extracted DNA and RNA from 20-30 mg of unsorted bulk tissue. Subjects presented with primary liver carcinoma managed by surgical resection. Total RNA (roughly 550 ng) served as template for TCR beta cDNA synthesis primed by a constant-region primer. What produced the TCR beta libraries was three nested multiplex PCR rounds using slightly modified ARM-PCR. It was with TRBV1-TRBV30 forward primers and a C-beta reverse primer that the first two PCR rounds were run, at roughly 10 cycles each. One entry per CDR3 protein, called by TCRdb with MiXCR from the multiplex PCR reads. The sample shows some 130,000 distinct CDR3 sequences, 65% to 75% of them seen only once. The CDR3 is 14 amino acids. Germline assignment: CDR1 MNHNS and CDR2 SASEGT. Trimming left V 5 bases short and J 6 bases short, with 14 bases between.

Material for sequencing was tumor-adjacent normal liver tissue. This chain links TRBV6-1 with TRBJ2-1, with unresolved D. This receptor was obtained from a woman aged 60-70 years with primary liver carcinoma and hepatitis B virus infection. CDR3 sequence: CASSRLGSLNEQFF. The CDR3 DNA reads TGTGCCAGCAGTCGCCTAGGTTCGCTCAATGAGCAGTTCTTC.